A selection of T cell receptor beta chains follows, all from one sample in a study of T cells in Graves' hyperthyroidism and ophthalmopathy. TCRdb used MiXCR to reprocess the multiplex PCR reads, holding one entry per CDR3 protein. This repertoire shows about 640,000 distinct CDR3 sequences, about 14% found once; its top ten account for approximately 13%. Sequencing was performed on blood. The source of these receptors is a woman between 45 and 65 years old with Graves' ophthalmopathy. Both conserved end residues are part of each CDR3. A D gene is named only where the DNA matches it firmly. Clone size is shown for a subset of rows, as once, few, many or a class of expanded clone.

V	J	D	size	DNA	CDR3
TRBV12-3/TRBV12-4	TRBJ1-1	.	many	TGTGCCAGCAGTTTAGTTCATCAGGGGAGGGGAGCTTTCTTT	CASSLVHQGRGAFF
TRBV4-3	TRBJ1-1	TRBD1	.	TGCGCCAGCAGCCAAAGTAGGGGGCCCACTGAAGCTTTCTTT	CASSQSRGPTEAFF
TRBV14	TRBJ1-2	TRBD1	many	TGTGCCAGCAGCCAAGGTCGCCAGGGGGTGAGAGGCTACACCTTC	CASSQGRQGVRGYTF
TRBV7-2	TRBJ1-2	.	many	TGTGCCAGCAGCTTAGCCCCCACGCAGCCCAACTATGGCTACACCTTC	CASSLAPTQPNYGYTF
TRBV30	TRBJ1-5	.	few	TGTGCCTGGAGTTTCCGGGGGGGCAATCAGCCCCAGCATTTT	CAWSFRGGNQPQHF
TRBV24-1	TRBJ1-5	TRBD1	few	TGTGCCACCAGTGATTCCAGCCCGGGACAGGGGAGAAACAATCAGCCCCAGCATTTT	CATSDSSPGQGRNNQPQHF
TRBV27	TRBJ2-5	TRBD1	many	TGTGCCAGCAGTTTCGGACTCCCAGGGGGTCAAGAGACCCAGTACTTC	CASSFGLPGGQETQYF
TRBV28	TRBJ2-5	TRBD2	many	TGTGCCAGCAGCCACAGCGCTCCGGGACTAGCGGGAGGGCGAGAGACCCAGTACTTC	CASSHSAPGLAGGRETQYF
TRBV24-1	TRBJ2-3	TRBD2	.	TGTGCCACCAGCCAGGTCGGGACTAGCGACACAGATACGCAGTATTTT	CATSQVGTSDTDTQYF
TRBV20-1	TRBJ1-1	.	.	TGCAGTGCCTCGACAAACATGAACACTGAAGCTTTCTTT	CSASTNMNTEAFF
TRBV3-1	TRBJ2-6	.	few	TGTGCCAGCAACCGGACCCTATCCGGGGCCAACGTCCTGACTTTC	CASNRTLSGANVLTF